This paragraph reports one TCR beta chain. During its preparation, the TCRbeta library received unique molecular identifiers. One entry per CDR3 protein, called by TCRdb with MiXCR from the PCR reads. The sample yields about 690,000 distinct CDR3 sequences, around 17% seen once. This entry belongs to a study of T-cell reconstitution after alpha-beta-depleted transplantation in children. This specimen consisted of PBMCs from the stem cell graft donor, obtained from the stem cell graft. The origin of this receptor is a human donor who donated a stem cell graft to a child with acute myeloid leukemia.

The chain's CDR3 is CASSAVRSGSGTDTQYF. CDR3 nucleotides: TGTGCCAGCAGCGCCGTGAGAAGCGGGTCGGGCACAGATACGCAGTATTTT. The chain links TRBV7-2 to TRBJ2-3; maybe TRBD2 (6 bases). Trimming took 5 bases from V and 1 from J, leaving 19 bases between them. The CDR3 extends over 17 amino acids. Germline-derived CDR1 and CDR2 are SGHTA and FQGNSA.